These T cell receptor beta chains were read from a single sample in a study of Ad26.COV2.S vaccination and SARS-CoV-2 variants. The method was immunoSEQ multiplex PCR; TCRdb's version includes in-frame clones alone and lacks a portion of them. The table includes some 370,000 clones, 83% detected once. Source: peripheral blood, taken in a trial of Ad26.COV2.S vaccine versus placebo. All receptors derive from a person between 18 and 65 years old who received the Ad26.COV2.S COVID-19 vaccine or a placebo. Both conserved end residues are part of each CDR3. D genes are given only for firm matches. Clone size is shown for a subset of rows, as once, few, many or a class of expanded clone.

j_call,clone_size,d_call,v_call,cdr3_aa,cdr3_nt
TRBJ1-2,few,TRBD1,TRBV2,CASRIPDRTNYGYTF,TGTGCCAGCAGAATCCCGGACAGGACCAACTATGGCTACACCTTC
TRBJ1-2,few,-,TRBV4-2,CASSQEFREGYGYTF,TGTGCCAGCAGCCAAGAATTTAGGGAGGGCTATGGCTACACCTTC
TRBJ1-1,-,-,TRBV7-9,CASISSQVMNTEAFF,TGTGCCAGCATCTCCAGTCAGGTCATGAACACTGAAGCTTTCTTT
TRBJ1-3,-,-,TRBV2,CASSDWGVRGSGNTIYF,TGTGCCAGCAGTGATTGGGGAGTTCGGGGATCCGGAAACACCATATATTTT
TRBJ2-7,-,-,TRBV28,CASARGGTREQYF,TGTGCCAGCGCGCGGGGAGGTACGCGCGAGCAGTACTTC
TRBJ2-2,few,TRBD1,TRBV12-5,CASGLAPGTGVGELFF,TGTGCTAGTGGTTTGGCCCCCGGGACAGGGGTCGGGGAGCTGTTTTTT
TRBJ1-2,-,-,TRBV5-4,CASSLAEKIPSYGYTF,TGTGCCAGCAGCCTGGCGGAGAAGATCCCAAGCTATGGCTACACCTTC
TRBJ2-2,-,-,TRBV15,CATKTLGGRSTGELFF,TGTGCCACCAAAACGCTCGGGGGGCGATCCACCGGGGAGCTGTTTTTT
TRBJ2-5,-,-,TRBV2,CASSTSGVMGTQYF,TGTGCCAGCAGTACCTCGGGAGTGATGGGGACCCAGTACTTC
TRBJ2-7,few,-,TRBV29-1,CSATDRGGGYEQYF,TGCAGCGCAACCGACAGGGGCGGGGGATACGAGCAGTACTTC
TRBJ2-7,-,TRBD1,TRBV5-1,CASSFRDRAYEQYF,TGCGCCAGCAGCTTTAGGGACAGGGCCTACGAGCAGTACTTC
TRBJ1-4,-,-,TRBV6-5,CASGRANEKLFF,TGTGCCAGCGGGAGGGCTAATGAAAAACTGTTTTTT
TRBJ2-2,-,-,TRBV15,CATSRELDWNTGELFF,TGTGCCACCAGCAGAGAACTCGACTGGAACACCGGGGAGCTGTTTTTT
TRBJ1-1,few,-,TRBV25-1,CASMRGVDTEAFF,TGTGCCAGCATGAGGGGAGTTGACACTGAAGCTTTCTTT
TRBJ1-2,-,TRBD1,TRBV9,CASRGDRSYYGYTF,TGTGCCAGCAGGGGGGACAGGAGCTACTATGGCTACACCTTC